This T cell receptor (beta chain) was sequenced during a study of Graves' ophthalmopathy and Graves' hyperthyroidism. The stable label applied to hyperthyroidism with no ophthalmopathy within 18 months of follow-up. This clonotype occurred many times. TCR beta CDR3 regions were amplified from RNA transcripts. Amplification began with first-round RT-PCR using HTBI primers, then second-round multiplex PCR was performed. Via MiXCR, TCRdb re-called the multiplex PCR reads, giving one row per CDR3 protein. The repertoire has approximately 410,000 distinct CDR3 sequences, just over 15% of them found once; the top ten carry 5.5% to 7%. The J segment lost 3 bases and the V segment lost 5 bases, leaving 4 bases of the junction unmatched. Germline V gene data show CDR1 as MNHEY and CDR2 as SVGEGT. The CDR3 extends over 15 amino acids.

The receptor was derived from a young woman with stable Graves' hyperthyroidism. The sequencing input was peripheral blood. The genes are TRBV6-2 or TRBV6-3 and TRBJ2-6; TRBD1 aligns across 7 bases. The CDR3 loop reads CASSKQGFGANVLTF. DNA of the CDR3: TGTGCCAGCAGTAAACAGGGGTTTGGGGCCAACGTCCTGACTTTC.